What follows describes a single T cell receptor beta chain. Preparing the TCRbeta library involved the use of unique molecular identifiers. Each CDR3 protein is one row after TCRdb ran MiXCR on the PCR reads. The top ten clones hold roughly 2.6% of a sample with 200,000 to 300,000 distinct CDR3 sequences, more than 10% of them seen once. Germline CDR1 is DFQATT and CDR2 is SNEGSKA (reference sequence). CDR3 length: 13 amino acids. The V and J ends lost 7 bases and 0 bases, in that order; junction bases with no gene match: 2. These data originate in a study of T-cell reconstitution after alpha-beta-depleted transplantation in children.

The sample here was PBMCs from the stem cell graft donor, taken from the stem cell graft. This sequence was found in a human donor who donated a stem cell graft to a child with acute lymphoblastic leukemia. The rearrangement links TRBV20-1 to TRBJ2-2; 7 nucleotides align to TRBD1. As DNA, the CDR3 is TGCAGTGTGAGGGGGCCGAACACCGGGGAGCTGTTTTTT. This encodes CSVRGPNTGELFF.